The entry that follows covers one TCR beta chain sequence. The antigen remains unidentified. Produced via immunoSEQ multiplex PCR; TCRdb's table is partial and in-frame only. The table has 110,000 or so clones, approximately 89% seen once. This sample is part of a study of cytomegalovirus exposure and HLA in healthy donors. The CDR3 extends over 15 amino acids. V shed 3 bases and J 7 bases; nucleotides not matched to a gene: 7. Germline V gene lookup returns CDR1 MDHEN and CDR2 SYDVKM. Overall study findings and caveats: Per published reports, the classifier diagnosed cytomegalovirus status with high specificity and sensitivity.

This TCR was sampled from a man younger than 30 in good health and CMV-seronegative. The sequenced material came from PBMCs. The chain couples TRBV28 to TRBJ2-1; 9 positions match TRBD1. CDR3: CASSFPTGGGNEQFF. The CDR3 DNA is TGTGCCAGCAGTTTCCCGACAGGGGGGGGTAATGAGCAGTTCTTC. The full variable domain, completed using reference TRBV28 and TRBJ2-1, is DVKVTQSSRYLVKRTGEKVFLECVQDMDHENMFWYRQDPGLGLRLIYFSYDVKMKEKGDIPEGYSVSREKKERFSLILESASTNQTSMYLCASSFPTGGGNEQFFGPGTRLTVL.